Below, 21 T cell receptor beta chains from the same sample are listed, as sequenced in a study of T-cell memory formation after mild COVID-19. TCRdb called the 5' RACE reads again in MiXCR, with one record for every CDR3 protein. The sample consists of around 410,000 distinct CDR3 sequences, less than 25% of them appearing once. Material: PBMCs or a T cell subset sorted from them (not recorded which). These receptor sequences come from an adult woman who had mild COVID-19 (a few samples of this study predate the infection). Cell type and time point are not known.

This clonotype was seen a handful of times. The genes are TRBV20-1 and TRBJ1-1; D call uncertain. CDR3 length: 9 amino acids. The germline gives CDR1 DFQATT, CDR2 SNEGSKA (reference sequence). V lost 6 bases, J lost 7 bases, and 6 bases lay in between. The CDR3 region has the DNA TGCAGTGCAGGGAGTGAAGCTTTCTTT. Residues: CSAGSEAFF.

The genes are TRBV18 and TRBJ2-6; no definite D call. Germline CDR1 and CDR2: KGHSH and LQKENI. The CDR3 totals 18 residues. V lost 10 bases, J lost 2 bases, and 24 bases lay in between. In DNA form, the CDR3 reads TGTGCCACCTCGAGATCCCCGGCTAAAGAGCCTGGGGCCAACGTCCTGACTTTC. Its protein product is CATSRSPAKEPGANVLTF.

This clonotype came up many times. This chain connects TRBV7-3 to TRBJ2-2; no clear D. Trimming shortened V by 0 bases and J by 6 bases, and 5 bases separated the two germline ends. Per germline, CDR1 SGHTA and CDR2 FQGTGA. The CDR3 loop spans 13 amino acids. The CDR3 DNA reads as TGTGCCAGCAGCTTAACCCGGGCCGGGGAGCTGTTTTTT. Translation gives CASSLTRAGELFF.

J is TRBJ2-5 and V is TRBV7-3; 13 bases line up with TRBD2. V shed 4 bases, J shed 5 bases, and the junction held 7 bases outside the gene matches. This CDR3 has 16 amino acids. From germline, CDR1 is SGHTA and CDR2 FQGTGA. The CDR3 DNA sequence: TGTGCCAGCAGCTCGGGACTAGCGGGGATCCGGGAGACCCAGTACTTC. Translated, it gives CASSSGLAGIRETQYF.

In this sample, this clonotype turned up many times. V gene TRBV7-9 combines with J gene TRBJ2-7; a possible D gene is TRBD2 (5 bases). CDR3 size: 14 residues. The germline CDR1 and CDR2 sequences are SEHNR and FQNEAQ (reference sequence). Trimming left V 6 bases short and J 3 bases short, with 15 bases between. The CDR3 loop reads CASSWTGRDYEQYF. CDR3 nucleotides: TGTGCCAGCAGTTGGACCGGCCGGGACTACGAGCAGTACTTC.

This chain uses TRBV15 with TRBJ2-5; perhaps TRBD2 as D (6 bases). CDR1 LNHNV and CDR2 YYDKDF come from the germline V gene (reference sequence). The CDR3 is 19 amino acids. With 0 bases removed from V and 3 bases from J, the gap between germline ends came to 23 bases. The CDR3 region is CATSRDGGVGAGREETQYF. The CDR3 nucleotides read TGTGCCACCAGCAGAGATGGTGGTGTAGGCGCGGGGAGAGAAGAGACCCAGTACTTC.

V usage is TRBV11-2 and J usage is TRBJ2-3; D remains unclear. V was shortened by 5 bases and J by 6 bases, with 15 bases between the two germline ends. The germline V gene has CDR1 SGHAT and CDR2 FQNNGV. This CDR3 comprises 14 residues. The CDR3 reads CASSLPGLRDTQYF. CDR3 nucleotides: TGTGCCAGCAGCCTCCCGGGCCTCAGGGATACGCAGTATTTT.

This chain links TRBV12-3 or TRBV12-4 with TRBJ1-4; 9 bases line up with TRBD1. This CDR3 region has 14 residues. With V trimmed by 5 bases and J by 7 bases, 5 bases remained unmatched. Here the CDR3 reads CASSAGQGFEKLFF. The DNA of the CDR3 is TGTGCCAGCAGTGCCGGACAGGGGTTTGAAAAACTGTTTTTT.

CDR3 protein: CASSSTGTGVNEQFF. CDR3 nucleotide sequence: TGTGCCAGCTCATCGACTGGGACAGGGGTCAATGAGCAGTTCTTC. The chain combines TRBV18 with TRBJ2-1; 10 bases fit TRBD1. Trimming cost V 5 bases and J 6 bases; bases outside gene matches: 7. Germline CDR1 reads KGHSH; CDR2 reads LQKENI. The CDR3 contains 15 residues. The variable domain in full, with the rest retrieved from reference TRBV18 and TRBJ2-1, is NAGVMQNPRHLVRRRGQEARLRCSPMKGHSHVYWYRQLPEEGLKFMVYLQKENIIDESGMPKERFSAEFPKEGPSILRIQQVVRGDSAAYFCASSSTGTGVNEQFFGPGTRLTVL.

This clonotype was observed a handful of times. V usage is TRBV5-4 and J usage is TRBJ2-5; maybe TRBD2 (7 bases). The CDR3 runs to 13 residues. Germline loops: CDR1 SGHNT, CDR2 YYREEE (reference sequence). V was shortened by 3 bases and J by 5 bases, with 11 bases between the two germline ends. Written as DNA, the CDR3 is TGTGCCAGCAGCTGGCGGGGGCAGGAGACCCAGTACTTC. This encodes CASSWRGQETQYF.

The chain uses TRBV4-1 and TRBJ2-7; the match to TRBD1 covers 7 bases. The trim removed 1 base at V and 3 bases at J, leaving 3 bases unmatched. The length of the CDR3 is 14 residues. The germline V gene encodes CDR1 MGHRA and CDR2 YSYEKL. The CDR3, as DNA: TGCGCCAGCAGCCAAGGGGCAGGGGGCTACGAGCAGTACTTC. Its translation is CASSQGAGGYEQYF.

This clonotype came up a few times. The chain recombines TRBV5-6 with TRBJ1-1; tentative D call: TRBD1 (5 bases). There are 13 residues in the CDR3. Per the germline V gene, CDR1 is SGHDT and CDR2 is YYEEEE. V was shortened by 0 bases and J by 4 bases, with 7 bases between the two germline ends. The CDR3, as DNA: TGTGCCAGCAGCTTGGATCAGGGCACTGAAGCTTTCTTT. Translating gives CASSLDQGTEAFF.

This clonotype was observed a few times. V and J are TRBV5-6 and TRBJ1-2; D gene ambiguous. Trimming took off 1 base at V and 4 bases at J, with 17 bases between the two ends. Germline V CDR1 and CDR2: SGHDT, YYEEEE. The CDR3 is 16 residues long. The CDR3 region has the DNA TGTGCCAGCAGCTTGACGACCACAGCCCAGAGCTATGGCTACACCTTC. Translating gives CASSLTTTAQSYGYTF.

The chain uses TRBV13 and TRBJ1-1; 8 positions agree with TRBD1. The CDR3 contains 13 residues. Germline CDR1 reads PRHDT; CDR2 reads FYEKMQ (reference sequence). Germline trimming cut 5 bases from V and 4 bases from J; bases unmatched to any gene: 3. In DNA, the CDR3 is TGTGCCAGCAGCGGTACAGGGGGCACTGAAGCTTTCTTT. Encoded protein: CASSGTGGTEAFF.

This clonotype has just a few counts. V and J are TRBV7-2 and TRBJ1-1, with D possibly being TRBD1 (6 bases). CDR1 is SGHTA and CDR2 is FQGNSA in the germline V gene. The V end lost 7 bases, the J end lost 3 bases, and 15 bases lay between the germline ends. The CDR3 totals 14 residues. The CDR3 DNA reads TGTGCCAGCACCTCACAGGGTTTGCACACTGAAGCTTTCTTT. It yields the protein CASTSQGLHTEAFF.

CDR3 sequence reads: CASEGTGPYNEQFF. In DNA form, the CDR3 reads TGTGCCAGCGAGGGGACAGGTCCATACAATGAGCAGTTCTTC. The chain couples TRBV2 to TRBJ2-1; TRBD1 aligns across 8 bases. This CDR3 contains 14 residues. In germline, CDR1 is SNHLY, CDR2 FYNNEI. With 8 bases clipped from V and 4 bases from J, the junction kept 7 bases outside the gene matches.

This clonotype appeared a few times. J is TRBJ2-4 and V is TRBV12-3 or TRBV12-4, with TRBD1 matching 8 bases. Losses at the gene ends were 5 bases for V and 8 bases for J; bases not matched to a gene: 5. This CDR3 spans 13 amino acids. The CDR3 nucleotides are TGTGCCAGCAGTGGGACAGGCGGGCACATTCAGTACTTC. It encodes CASSGTGGHIQYF.

This clonotype was observed a few times. The rearrangement links TRBV6-5 to TRBJ2-3, with unresolved D. The CDR3 covers 19 residues. CDR1 and CDR2 (germline): MNHEY, SVGAGI. V was cut by 2 bases and J by 0 bases, with 21 bases left in between. The CDR3 sequence is CASSYNPPSAASSTDTQYF. The CDR3 nucleotides read TGTGCCAGCAGTTACAACCCCCCCTCGGCAGCCTCTAGCACAGATACGCAGTATTTT.

This clonotype was seen more than once but under ten times. The V gene is TRBV5-5, the J gene TRBJ2-3; 8 bases fit TRBD2. J was trimmed by 6 bases and V by 4 bases; bases with no gene match: 4. Germline CDR1 is SGHKS and CDR2 is YYEKEE (reference sequence). CDR3 size: 13 residues. CDR3 loop: CASSRRGVDTQYF. In DNA form, the CDR3 reads TGTGCCAGCAGCCGGCGGGGGGTTGATACGCAGTATTTT.

This clonotype was recorded a few times. The gene calls are TRBV29-1 and TRBJ2-7, with D possibly matching TRBD2 (5 bases). Trimming removed 6 bases from V and 0 bases from J, with 12 bases in between. CDR1 and CDR2 (germline): SQVTM, ANQGSEA. The CDR3 has 13 residues. This CDR3 is CSVRRTDSYEQYF. The CDR3 DNA is TGCAGCGTACGGAGGACTGACTCCTACGAGCAGTACTTC.

The CDR3 here is CASSVGLAGGPNEQFF. In DNA form, the CDR3 reads TGTGCCAGCAGCGTAGGACTAGCGGGGGGGCCCAATGAGCAGTTCTTC. The rearrangement joins TRBV9 to TRBJ2-1; 14 bases fit TRBD2. CDR1 and CDR2 (germline): SGDLS, YYNGEE. V lost 0 bases, J lost 6 bases, and 2 bases stayed unmatched. The CDR3 consists of 16 residues.